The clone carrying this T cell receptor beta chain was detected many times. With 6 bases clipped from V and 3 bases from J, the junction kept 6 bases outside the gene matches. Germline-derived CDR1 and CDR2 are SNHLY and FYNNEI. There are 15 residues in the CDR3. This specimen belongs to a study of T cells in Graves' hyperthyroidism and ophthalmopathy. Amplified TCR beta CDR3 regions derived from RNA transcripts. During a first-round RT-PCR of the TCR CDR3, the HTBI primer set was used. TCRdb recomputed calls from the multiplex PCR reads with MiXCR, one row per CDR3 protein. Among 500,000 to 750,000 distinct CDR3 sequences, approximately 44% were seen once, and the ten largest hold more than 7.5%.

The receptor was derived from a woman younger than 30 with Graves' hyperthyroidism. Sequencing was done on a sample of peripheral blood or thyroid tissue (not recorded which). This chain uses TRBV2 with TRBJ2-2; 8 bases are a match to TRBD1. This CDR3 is CASSMDREDTGELFF. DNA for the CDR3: TGTGCCAGCAGCATGGACAGGGAAGACACCGGGGAGCTGTTTTTT.